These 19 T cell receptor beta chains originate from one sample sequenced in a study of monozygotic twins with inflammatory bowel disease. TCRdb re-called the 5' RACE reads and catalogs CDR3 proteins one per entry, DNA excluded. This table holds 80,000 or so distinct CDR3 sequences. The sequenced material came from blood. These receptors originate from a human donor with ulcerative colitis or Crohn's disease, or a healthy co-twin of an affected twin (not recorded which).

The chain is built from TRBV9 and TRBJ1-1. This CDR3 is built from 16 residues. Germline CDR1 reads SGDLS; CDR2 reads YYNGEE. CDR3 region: CASSVQHPDLNTEAFF. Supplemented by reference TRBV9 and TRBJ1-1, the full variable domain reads DSGVTQTPKHLITATGQRVTLRCSPRSGDLSVYWYQQSLDQGLQFLIQYYNGEERAKGNILERFSAQQFPDLHSELNLSSLELGDSALYFCASSVQHPDLNTEAFFGQGTRLTVV.

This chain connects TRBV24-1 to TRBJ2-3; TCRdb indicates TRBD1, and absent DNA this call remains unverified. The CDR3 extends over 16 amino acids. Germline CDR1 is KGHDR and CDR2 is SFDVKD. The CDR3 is CATSDAHRGGTDTQYF.

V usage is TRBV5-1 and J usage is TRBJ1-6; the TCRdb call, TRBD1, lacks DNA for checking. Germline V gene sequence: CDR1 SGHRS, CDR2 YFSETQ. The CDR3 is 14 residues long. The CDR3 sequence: CASSLTGVDSPLHF.

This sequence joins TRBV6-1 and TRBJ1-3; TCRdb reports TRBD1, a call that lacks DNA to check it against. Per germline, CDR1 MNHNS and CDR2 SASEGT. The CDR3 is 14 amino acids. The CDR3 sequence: CASSRTGGGNTIYF.

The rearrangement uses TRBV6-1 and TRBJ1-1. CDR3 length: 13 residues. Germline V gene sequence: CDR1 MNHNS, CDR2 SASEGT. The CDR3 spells CASSARWLSEAFF.

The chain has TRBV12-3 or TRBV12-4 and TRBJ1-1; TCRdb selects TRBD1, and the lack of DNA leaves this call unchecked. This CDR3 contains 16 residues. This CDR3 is CASSLLAGGLGTEAFF.

This chain's CDR3 is CASSLARGAKEAFF. The chain has TRBV5-1 and TRBJ1-1; TCRdb calls TRBD1, which cannot be checked without DNA. The length of the CDR3 is 14 residues. Germline CDR1 is SGHRS and CDR2 is YFSETQ.

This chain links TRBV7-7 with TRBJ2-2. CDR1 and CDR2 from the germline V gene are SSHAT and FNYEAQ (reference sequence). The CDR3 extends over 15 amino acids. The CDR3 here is CASSLNSAPTGELFF. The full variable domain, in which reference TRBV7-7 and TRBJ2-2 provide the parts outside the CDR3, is GAGVSQSPRYKVTKRGQDVTLRCDPISSHATLYWYQQALGQGPEFLTYFNYEAQPDKSGLPSDRFSAERPEGSISTLTIQRTEQRDSAMYRCASSLNSAPTGELFFGEGSRLTVL.

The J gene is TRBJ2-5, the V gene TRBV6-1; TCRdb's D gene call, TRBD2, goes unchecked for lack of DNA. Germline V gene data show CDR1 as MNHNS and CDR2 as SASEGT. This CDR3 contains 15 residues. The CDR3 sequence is CASSDSSGGQETQYF.

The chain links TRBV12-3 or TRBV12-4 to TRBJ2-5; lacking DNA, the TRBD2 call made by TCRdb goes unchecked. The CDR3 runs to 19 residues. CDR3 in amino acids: CASSRPGLAGGPFRETQYF.

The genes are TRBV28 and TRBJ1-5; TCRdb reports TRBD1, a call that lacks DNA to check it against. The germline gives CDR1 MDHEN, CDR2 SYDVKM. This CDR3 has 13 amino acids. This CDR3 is CASRRDSNQPQHF.

This CDR3 is CASKWANTDTQYF. The V call is TRBV19, the J call TRBJ2-3. CDR3 length: 13 residues. The V gene's germline CDR1 is LNHDA and CDR2 SQIVND (reference sequence).

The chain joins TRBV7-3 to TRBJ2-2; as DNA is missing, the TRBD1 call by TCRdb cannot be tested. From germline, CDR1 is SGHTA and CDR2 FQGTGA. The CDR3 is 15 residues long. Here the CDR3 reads CASSFDRGRSGELFF.

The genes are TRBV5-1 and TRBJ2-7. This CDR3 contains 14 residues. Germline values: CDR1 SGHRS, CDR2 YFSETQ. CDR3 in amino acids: CASSLEPTWAEQYF.

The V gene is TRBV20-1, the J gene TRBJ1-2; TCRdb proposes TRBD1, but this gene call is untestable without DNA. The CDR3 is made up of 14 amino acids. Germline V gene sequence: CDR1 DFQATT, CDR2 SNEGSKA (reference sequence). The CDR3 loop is CSARGYGRDQVYTF.

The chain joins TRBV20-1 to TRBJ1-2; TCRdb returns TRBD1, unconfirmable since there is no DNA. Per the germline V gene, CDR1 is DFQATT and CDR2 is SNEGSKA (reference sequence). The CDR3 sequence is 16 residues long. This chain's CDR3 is CSAREPGQGDFYGYTF.

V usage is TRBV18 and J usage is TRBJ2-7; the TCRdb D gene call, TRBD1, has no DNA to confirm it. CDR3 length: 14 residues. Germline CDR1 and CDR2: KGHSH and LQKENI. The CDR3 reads CASSLDKGSYEQYF.

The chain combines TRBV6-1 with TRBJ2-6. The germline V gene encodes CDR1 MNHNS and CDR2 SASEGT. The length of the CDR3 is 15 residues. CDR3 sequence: CASSGQGSGANVLTF.

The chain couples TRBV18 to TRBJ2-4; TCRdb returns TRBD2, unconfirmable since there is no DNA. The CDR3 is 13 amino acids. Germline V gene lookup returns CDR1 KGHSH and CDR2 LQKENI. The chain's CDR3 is CASSPPGLNIQYF.